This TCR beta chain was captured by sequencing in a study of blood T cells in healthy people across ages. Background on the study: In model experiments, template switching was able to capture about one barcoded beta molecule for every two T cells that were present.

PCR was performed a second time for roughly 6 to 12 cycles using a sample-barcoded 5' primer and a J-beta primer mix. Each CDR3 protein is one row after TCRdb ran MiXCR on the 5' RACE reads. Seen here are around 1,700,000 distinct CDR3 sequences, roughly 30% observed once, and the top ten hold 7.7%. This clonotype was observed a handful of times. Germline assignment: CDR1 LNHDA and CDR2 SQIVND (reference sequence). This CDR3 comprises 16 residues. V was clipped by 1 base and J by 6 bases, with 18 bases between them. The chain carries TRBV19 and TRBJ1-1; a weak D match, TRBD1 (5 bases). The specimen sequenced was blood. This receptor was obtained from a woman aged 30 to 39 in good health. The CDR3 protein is CASSIVTPGKGSEAFF. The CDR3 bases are TGTGCCAGTAGTATAGTGACCCCCGGGAAGGGGTCTGAAGCTTTCTTT.